One and the same sample provided the 9 T cell receptor beta chains below, sequenced in a study of T cells in Graves' hyperthyroidism and ophthalmopathy. Regions amplified from RNA transcripts were the TCR beta CDR3 regions. First-round RT-PCR with HTBI primers amplified the TCR CDR3 region. TCRdb fed the multiplex PCR reads into MiXCR, producing one record per CDR3 protein. Here the sample spans a few hundred thousand distinct CDR3 sequences, about 16% being singletons. Sequencing was performed on blood. The source of these receptors is a woman in her 30s with Graves' ophthalmopathy.

The chain is built from TRBV9 and TRBJ2-3; perhaps D is TRBD1 or TRBD2 (5 bases each). In germline, CDR1 is SGDLS, CDR2 YYNGEE. The V end was cut by 3 bases, the J end by 8 bases, with 13 bases between. CDR3 length equals 13 residues. In DNA, the CDR3 is TGTGCCAGCAGCGACGGGACCCTGGGTACGCAGTATTTT. This sequence encodes CASSDGTLGTQYF.

This sequence joins TRBV11-2 and TRBJ1-6, with TRBD1 as a possible D gene (6 bases). V was trimmed by 5 bases and J by 5 bases, leaving 16 bases between them. Germline assignment: CDR1 SGHAT and CDR2 FQNNGV. The CDR3 has 16 residues. The CDR3 nucleotides read TGTGCCAGCAGCCAGAACGGGGGGCCGGATAATTCACCCCTCCACTTT. Translated, it gives CASSQNGGPDNSPLHF.

This clonotype showed up just a few times. The chain employs TRBV10-3 and TRBJ2-2; 13 bases fit TRBD2. V shed 9 bases and J 4 bases; nucleotides not matched to a gene: 8. There are 16 residues in the CDR3. Germline V lookup: CDR1 ENHRY, CDR2 SYGVKD. CDR3 sequence: CAIGTSGNRGTGELFF. The CDR3 DNA is TGTGCCATAGGGACTAGCGGGAATAGGGGCACCGGGGAGCTGTTTTTT.

J is TRBJ2-7 and V is TRBV12-3 or TRBV12-4; 8 bases match TRBD1. V lost 5 bases to trimming and J lost 3 bases; unmatched junction nucleotides: 12. The CDR3 is 16 residues long. The CDR3 spells CASSLSGTGGIYEQYF. The CDR3 DNA reads as TGTGCCAGCAGTCTCTCCGGGACAGGTGGGATCTACGAGCAGTACTTC.

The sample holds a few counts of this clonotype. The chain couples TRBV5-5 to TRBJ1-2; D gene uncertain. The CDR3 contains 15 residues. The germline gives CDR1 SGHKS, CDR2 YYEKEE (reference sequence). V was trimmed by 0 bases and J by 0 bases, leaving 9 bases between them. DNA for the CDR3: TGTGCCAGCAGCTTGGAATGGTGGGCTAACTATGGCTACACCTTC. Protein: CASSLEWWANYGYTF.

About this clonotype: Given a much more abundant clone one base away, this may be a read error. The chain joins TRBV4-3 to TRBJ2-1; D uncertain. The CDR3 runs 16 residues. V was cut by 0 bases and J by 2 bases, with 11 bases left in between. Germline loops: CDR1 LGHNA, CDR2 YSLEER. The CDR3 protein is CASSQDPADPYNEQFF. The DNA of the CDR3 is TGCGCCAGCAGCCAAGATCCGGCGGACCCCTACAATGAGCAGTTCTTC.

Ten or more counts support this clonotype. V and J are TRBV2 and TRBJ2-7; D ambiguous. Deletions cut 2 bases from V and 0 bases from J, with 2 bases between. CDR1 and CDR2 (germline): SNHLY, FYNNEI. The CDR3 consists of 12 residues. The CDR3 is CASSEYSYEQYF. The CDR3 DNA reads as TGTGCCAGCAGTGAATACTCCTACGAGCAGTACTTC.

This clonotype was counted ten times or more. The gene calls are TRBV5-5 and TRBJ2-7; no reliable D call. This CDR3 has 13 amino acids. V lost 4 bases, J lost 7 bases, and 15 bases lay in between. The germline V gene has CDR1 SGHKS and CDR2 YYEKEE (reference sequence). The CDR3 nucleotides are TGTGCCAGCAGCCCTAAGGCCGGACCGGAGCAGTACTTC. It encodes CASSPKAGPEQYF.

Here the CDR3 reads CASSGRAGETQYF. CDR3 bases: TGTGCCAGCAGCGGCAGGGCTGGAGAGACCCAGTACTTC. The genes are TRBV7-3 and TRBJ2-5; D is perhaps TRBD1 (5 bases). The V end was cut by 5 bases, the J end by 4 bases, with 11 bases between. CDR1 SGHTA and CDR2 FQGTGA come from the germline V gene. This CDR3 region has 13 residues.